This TCR beta chain is from a study of cytomegalovirus exposure and HLA in healthy donors. Overall study: Prior work identified 117 million unique TCR beta sequences in about 179 million T cells.

The germline gives CDR1 SGHRS, CDR2 YFSETQ. There are 13 residues in the CDR3. V was cut by 4 bases and J by 8 bases, with 16 bases left in between. The PCR contained 60 Vbeta and 13 Jbeta primers. Produced via immunoSEQ multiplex PCR; TCRdb's table is partial and in-frame only. The sample data list some 130,000 clones. About this clone itself: This CDR3 fails to terminate in the conserved phenylalanine or tryptophan, so it likely reflects a read error.

The chain uses TRBV5-1 and TRBJ2-7; D perhaps matches TRBD1 (6 bases). This TCR came from a middle-aged woman in good health and CMV-seronegative. Sequencing was done on a sample of PBMCs. CDR3: CASSLGRDKQQYL. The CDR3 DNA reads TGCGCCAGCAGCCTCGGAAGGGACAAACAGCAGTACCTC.